Detailed here is one T cell receptor beta chain. The antigen remains unidentified. The PCR was carried out with 60 Vbeta primers and 13 Jbeta primers. Sequenced by immunoSEQ multiplex PCR; TCRdb stores in-frame clones only, minus some. The sample records 65,000 or so clones, approximately 80% being singletons. This specimen comes from a study of cytomegalovirus exposure and HLA in healthy donors. Whole-study findings and limits: TCR beta chain V- and J-gene trimming was linked, in a later analysis, to a missense variant in DCLRE1C. As immune exposure information, only CMV serostatus was available. An analysis was carried out later, and it reportedly showed fewer N-insertions in an Asian-associated ancestry cluster than the 666-donor mean. Other equally common chains were less clonally expanded than HLA-associated TCR beta chains, a later analysis showed.

The sequenced sample consisted of PBMCs. The origin of this receptor is a woman aged 40 to 50 in good health and CMV-seropositive.

CDR3 loop: CASSSDTEAFF. The CDR3 nucleotides read TGTGCCAGCAGCTCGGACACTGAAGCTTTCTTT. The chain uses TRBV5-4 and TRBJ1-1; D is undetermined. Germline CDR1 and CDR2: SGHNT and YYREEE (reference sequence). The V and J ends lost 3 bases and 3 bases respectively, with 3 bases between them. There are 11 residues in the CDR3.